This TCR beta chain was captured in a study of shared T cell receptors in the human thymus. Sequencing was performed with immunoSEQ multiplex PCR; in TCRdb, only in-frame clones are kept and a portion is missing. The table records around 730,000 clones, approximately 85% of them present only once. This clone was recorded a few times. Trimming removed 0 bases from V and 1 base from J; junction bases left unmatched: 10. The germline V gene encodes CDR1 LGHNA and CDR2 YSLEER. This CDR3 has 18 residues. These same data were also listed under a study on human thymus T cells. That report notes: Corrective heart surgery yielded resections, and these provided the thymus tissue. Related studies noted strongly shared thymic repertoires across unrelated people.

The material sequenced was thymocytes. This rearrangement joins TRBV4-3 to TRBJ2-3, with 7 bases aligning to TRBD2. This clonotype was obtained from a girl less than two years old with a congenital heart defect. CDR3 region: CASSQDKNTAGGTDTQYF. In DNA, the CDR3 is TGCGCCAGCAGCCAAGATAAAAACACGGCGGGAGGCACAGATACGCAGTATTTT.